This T cell receptor (beta chain) was retrieved from a study of neurological immune-mediated disorders. At the level of the study: Secondary progressive disease was present in 3, and relapsing-remitting disease in 31, of the 35 or so multiple sclerosis patients.

The output of every sequencing run, over 180 million TCR-beta sequences, came from 15-18 subjects. MiXCR, run by TCRdb on the 5' RACE reads, gives a single entry per CDR3 protein. This table has 40,000 to 60,000 distinct CDR3 sequences, about 3% appearing once. This clonotype has at least ten counts. The antigen is undetermined. Study-level points and caveats: In HTLV-1-associated myelopathy, TCR clonal expansion was greatest, and in multiple sclerosis it was least, below healthy controls.

In germline, CDR1 is LGHDT, CDR2 YNNKEL (reference sequence). This CDR3 has 17 amino acids. After removal of 1 base from V and 5 bases from J, the junction contained 8 bases not matched to a gene. V is TRBV3-1 and J is TRBJ2-3; 11 nucleotides agree with TRBD2. What was sequenced was PBMCs. The clonotype comes from a man in his forties with multiple sclerosis. The CDR3 protein is CASSQAVAGGPGDTQYF. CDR3 DNA sequence: TGTGCCAGCAGCCAAGCGGTAGCGGGGGGGCCGGGAGATACGCAGTATTTT.